This T cell receptor beta chain was found in a study of regulatory T cells in long-lasting Graves disease. Arm-PCR with iRepertoire HTBI primers amplified the CDR3 regions for these TCR beta libraries. TCRdb passed the multiplex PCR reads through MiXCR, listing each CDR3 protein once. The sample contains 620,000 or so distinct CDR3 sequences, about 16% of which appear only once. This sample's time point: newly diagnosed GD, antithyroid drugs for less than 3 months. The TCR library was made from RNA extracted from PBMCs. This clonotype appeared many times. The same sample was also studied in work on T cells in Graves' hyperthyroidism and ophthalmopathy.

The clonotype was recovered from a woman in her 30s with Graves disease. Here the sequenced sample was peripheral blood mononuclear cells (PBMCs), taken at new diagnosis, from a patient treated with antithyroid drugs.

The CDR3 bases are TGTGCCAGCAGGGTAGCGGGGTCCTACGAGCAGTACTTC. This sequence encodes CASRVAGSYEQYF. J is TRBJ2-7 and V is TRBV6-1, with 8 bases aligning to TRBD2. With 6 bases clipped from V and 1 base from J, the junction kept 2 bases outside the gene matches. This CDR3 comprises 13 residues. Germline CDR1 and CDR2: MNHNS and SASEGT.